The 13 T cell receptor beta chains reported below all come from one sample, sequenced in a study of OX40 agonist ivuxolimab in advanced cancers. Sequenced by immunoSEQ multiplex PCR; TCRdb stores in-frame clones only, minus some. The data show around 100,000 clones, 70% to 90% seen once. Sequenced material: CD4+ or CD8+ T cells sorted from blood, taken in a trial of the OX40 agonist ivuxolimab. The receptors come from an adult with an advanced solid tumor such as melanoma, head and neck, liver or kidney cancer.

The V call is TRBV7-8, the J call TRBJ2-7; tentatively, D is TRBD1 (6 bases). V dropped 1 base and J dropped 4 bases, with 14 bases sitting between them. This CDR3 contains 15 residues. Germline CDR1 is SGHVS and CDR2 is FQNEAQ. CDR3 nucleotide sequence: TGTGCCAGCAGCTTAGGGACAGAGCCGTTTTACGAGCAGTACTTC. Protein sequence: CASSLGTEPFYEQYF.

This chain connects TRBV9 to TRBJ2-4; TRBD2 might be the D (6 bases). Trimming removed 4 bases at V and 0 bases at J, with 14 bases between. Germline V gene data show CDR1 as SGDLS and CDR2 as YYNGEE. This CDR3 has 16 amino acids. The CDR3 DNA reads TGTGCCAGCAGCCCGTCTTGGGGGGTAGCCAAAAACATTCAGTACTTC. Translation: CASSPSWGVAKNIQYF.

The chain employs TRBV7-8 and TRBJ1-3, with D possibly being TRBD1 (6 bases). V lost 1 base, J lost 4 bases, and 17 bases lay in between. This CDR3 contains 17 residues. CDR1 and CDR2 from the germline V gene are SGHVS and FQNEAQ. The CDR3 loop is CASSLGRTVNYGNTIYF. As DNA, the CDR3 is TGTGCCAGCAGCTTAGGCCGGACAGTAAACTACGGAAACACCATATATTTT.

The CDR3 region is CASQIEGTDTQYF. CDR3 coding DNA: TGCGCCAGCCAAATAGAGGGCACAGATACGCAGTATTTT. The J gene is TRBJ2-3, the V gene TRBV5-1; no definite D call. V was cut by 7 bases and J by 1 base, with 10 bases left in between. The length of the CDR3 is 13 residues. CDR1 SGHRS and CDR2 YFSETQ come from the germline V gene.

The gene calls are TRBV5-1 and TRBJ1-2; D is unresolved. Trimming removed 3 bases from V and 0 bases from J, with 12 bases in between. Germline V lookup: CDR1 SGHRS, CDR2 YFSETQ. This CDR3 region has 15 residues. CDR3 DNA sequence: TGCGCCAGCAGCTACCGGACGGGGACTAACTATGGCTACACCTTC. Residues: CASSYRTGTNYGYTF.

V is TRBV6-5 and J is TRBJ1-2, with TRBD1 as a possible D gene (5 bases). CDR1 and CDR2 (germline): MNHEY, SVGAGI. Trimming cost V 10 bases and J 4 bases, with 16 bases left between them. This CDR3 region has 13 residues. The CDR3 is CATSGPLVYGYTF. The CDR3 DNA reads TGTGCCACCTCAGGGCCTCTCGTCTATGGCTACACCTTC.

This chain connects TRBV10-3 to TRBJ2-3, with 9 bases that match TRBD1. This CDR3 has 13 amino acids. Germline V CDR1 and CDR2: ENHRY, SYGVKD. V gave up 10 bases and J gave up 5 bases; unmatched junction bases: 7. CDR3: CATSGQGEDTQYF. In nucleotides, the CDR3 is TGTGCCACCTCGGGACAGGGAGAAGATACGCAGTATTTT.

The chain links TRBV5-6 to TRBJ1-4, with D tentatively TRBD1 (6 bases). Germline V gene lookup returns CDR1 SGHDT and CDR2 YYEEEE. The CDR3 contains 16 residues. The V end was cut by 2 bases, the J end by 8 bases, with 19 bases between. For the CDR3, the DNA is TGTGCCAGCAGCTTAAAAAGTGGGGGCGCGAGGGAAAAACTGTTTTTT. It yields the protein CASSLKSGGAREKLFF.

CDR3 sequence (DNA): TGCGCCAGCAGCCAACTAGCGGGAGAGTACAATGAGCAGTTCTTC. This encodes CASSQLAGEYNEQFF. The chain employs TRBV4-3 and TRBJ2-1; 10 bases agree with TRBD2. The trim removed 2 bases at V and 4 bases at J, leaving 2 bases unmatched. Per the germline V gene, CDR1 is LGHNA and CDR2 is YSLEER. The CDR3 covers 15 residues.

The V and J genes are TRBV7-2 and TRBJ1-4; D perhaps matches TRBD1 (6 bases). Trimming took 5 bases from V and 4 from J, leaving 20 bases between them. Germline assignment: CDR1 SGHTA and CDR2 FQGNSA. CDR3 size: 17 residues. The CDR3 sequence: CASSTIRRGASNEKLFF. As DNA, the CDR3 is TGTGCCAGCAGCACTATCCGGAGGGGGGCCAGTAATGAAAAACTGTTTTTT.

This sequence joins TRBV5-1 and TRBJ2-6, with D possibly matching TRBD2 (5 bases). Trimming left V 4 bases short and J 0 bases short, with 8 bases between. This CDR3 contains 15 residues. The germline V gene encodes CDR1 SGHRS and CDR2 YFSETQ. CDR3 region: CASSVGVSGANVLTF. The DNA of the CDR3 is TGCGCCAGCAGCGTGGGAGTCTCTGGGGCCAACGTCCTGACTTTC.

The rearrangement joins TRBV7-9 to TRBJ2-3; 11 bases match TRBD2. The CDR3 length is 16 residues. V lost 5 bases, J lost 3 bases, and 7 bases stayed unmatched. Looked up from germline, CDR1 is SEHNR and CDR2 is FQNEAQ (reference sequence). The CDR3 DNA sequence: TGTGCCAGCAGCCCAATGACTAGCGGGACTACAGATACGCAGTATTTT. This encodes CASSPMTSGTTDTQYF.

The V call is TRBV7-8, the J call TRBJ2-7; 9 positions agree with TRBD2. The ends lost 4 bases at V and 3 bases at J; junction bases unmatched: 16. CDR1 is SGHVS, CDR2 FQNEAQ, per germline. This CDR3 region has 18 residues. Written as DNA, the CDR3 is TGTGCCAGCAGCTCCCCCAAGAGGGCTAGCGGGAAAAACTACGAGCAGTACTTC. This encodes CASSSPKRASGKNYEQYF.